This TCR beta chain was identified during a study of blood T cell repertoires in COVID-19. Germline CDR1 is LGHDT and CDR2 is YNNKEL (reference sequence). The CDR3 spans 14 residues. Trimming cost V 0 bases and J 5 bases, with 11 bases left between them. The assay was immunoSEQ multiplex PCR, and TCRdb's table has in-frame clones only and misses some. The sample includes approximately 270,000 clones, more than 85% of them seen just once. The V and J genes are TRBV3-1 (or the pseudogene TRBV3-2) and TRBJ2-7; no clear D gene. The sequenced material came from PBMCs or T cells enriched from blood (not recorded which). The clonotype comes from a man in his forties or fifties who had been exposed to COVID-19. The CDR3 here is CASSQEFSYHEQYF. CDR3 nucleotides: TGTGCCAGCAGCCAAGAATTTTCCTACCACGAGCAGTACTTC.